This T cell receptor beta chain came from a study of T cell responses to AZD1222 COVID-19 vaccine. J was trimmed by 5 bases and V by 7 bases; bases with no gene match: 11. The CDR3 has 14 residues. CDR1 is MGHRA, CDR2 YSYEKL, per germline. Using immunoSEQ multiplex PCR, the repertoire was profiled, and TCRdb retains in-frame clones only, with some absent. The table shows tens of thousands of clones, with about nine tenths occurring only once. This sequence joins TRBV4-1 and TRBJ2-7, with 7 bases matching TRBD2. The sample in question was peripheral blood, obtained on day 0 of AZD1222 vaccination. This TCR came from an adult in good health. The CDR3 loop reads CASTLRTRHHEQYF. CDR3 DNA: TGCGCCAGCACCCTTCGGACTAGGCACCACGAGCAGTACTTC.